A selection of T cell receptor beta chains follows, all from one sample in a study of tumor and adjacent non-tumor tissue in lung cancer. TCRdb processed the multiplex PCR reads anew with MiXCR; each CDR3 protein has one entry. The sample has about 120,000 distinct CDR3 sequences, approximately 71% seen once. The specimen was lung tumor tissue. These receptor sequences come from a man aged 25-45 years with non-small cell lung cancer. The CDR3 runs from the conserved cysteine through the conserved F or W. Each record gives: clone size, J gene, D gene, V gene, CDR3 DNA, CDR3 protein. The D gene is left open where the match is weak. The size entry is marked missing in some rows and otherwise reads once, few, many or a size class.

- TRBJ1-1 - TRBV7-2 TGTGCCAGCAGCTTCAGGGGCGTGAACACTGAAGCTTTCTTT CASSFRGVNTEAFF
- TRBJ2-2 - TRBV24-1 TGTGCCACCGGTGATGACAGGGACACCGGGGAGGTGTTTTTT CATGDDRDTGEVFF
few TRBJ1-1 TRBD1 TRBV6-6 TGTGCCAGCAGTTACTCCACAGGGGGAGCTTTCTTT CASSYSTGGAFF
- TRBJ2-5 - TRBV11-2 TGTGCCAGCAGTTTAGGACTCCGATATTGGGGAGAGACCCAGTACTTC CASSLGLRYWGETQYF
- TRBJ2-1 TRBD1 TRBV4-2 TGTGTCAGCAGCCAACTCCCGGGACAGAACAATGAGCAATTCTTC CVSSQLPGQNNEQFF
many TRBJ2-1 TRBD2 TRBV20-1 TGCAGTGCTAGAGTTTTAGCGGGGGAGGCCAATGAGCAGTTCTTC CSARVLAGEANEQFF
few TRBJ1-1 - TRBV4-1 TGCGCCAGCAGCCTGGCGGGGCAGGACACTAATGCTTTCTTT CASSLAGQDTNAFF
- TRBJ1-1 - TRBV11-2 TGTGACAGCAGCTTAGTGTCAGGTGCCGGCACTGAAGCTTTCTTT CDSSLVSGAGTEAFF
- TRBJ1-2 - TRBV4-1 TGCGCCAGCAGCCAAGGTTCGGACGGTGGGACTCCCTGGGCGGATGGCTACACTTTC CASSQGSDGGTPWADGYTF
- TRBJ2-1 TRBD2 TRBV11-1 TGTGCCAGCAGCCTAGCGCTAGCGGGGGGCTTTTCCTACAATGAGCGGTTCTTC CASSLALAGGFSYNERFF
- TRBJ2-3 - TRBV12-3/TRBV12-4 TGTGTCTGCAGTAGGGACCCGTTAAGCACAGATACGCAGTATTTT CVCSRDPLSTDTQYF
- TRBJ1-3 - TRBV11-2 TGTACCAGCAGCCAGTCTGGAAACACCATATACTTT CTSSQSGNTIYF
- TRBJ2-7 TRBD1 TRBV5-1 TGCGCCAGCAGCGCCCGAGGGGGCCAGGAGCAGTACTTC CASSARGGQEQYF
- TRBJ2-7 TRBD1 TRBV5-8 TGTGCCAGCAGCTTGGGGCAGGGGGCGCTTGAGCAGTACTTC CASSLGQGALEQYF
many TRBJ1-6 - TRBV20-1 TGCAGTGCTAGGGGAATACAGGCCAGCTCCTATAATTCACCCCTCCACTTT CSARGIQASSYNSPLHF
- TRBJ1-6 - TRBV5-4 TGTGCCAGCAGCGGACACGGGGGTGATCCGCCCCTCCACTTT CASSGHGGDPPLHF
once TRBJ1-4 - TRBV7-9 TGTGCCAGCGGCTTAGTTGGTACAGATGAAAAACTGTTTTTT CASGLVGTDEKLFF
- TRBJ1-6 - TRBV11-2 TGTGCCAGCTGCCATTTAACTAATAATTCACCCCTCCACTTT CASCHLTNNSPLHF
many TRBJ2-2 TRBD1 TRBV12-3/TRBV12-4 TGTGCCATGCGGAAGGGGGCCGGCACCGGGGAGCTGTTTTTT CAMRKGAGTGELFF
- TRBJ2-3 TRBD2 TRBV7-8 TGTGCCAGCAAGCCCATGGCTAGCGGCATTCCAGATACGCAGTATTTT CASKPMASGIPDTQYF
- TRBJ1-1 TRBD1 TRBV19 TGTGCCAGTAGTCCGGACAGGGGCACTGAAGCTTTCTTT CASSPDRGTEAFF
- TRBJ2-2 TRBD2 TRBV4-2 TGTGCCAGCAGCCATCCCTCTACCGGGACTAGCGCCCACGGGGAGCTGTTTTTT CASSHPSTGTSAHGELFF